These 16 T cell receptor beta chains were sequenced from one sample in a study of early T cells in non-severe SARS-CoV-2 infection. TCRdb re-called the 5' RACE reads through MiXCR, storing one row per CDR3 protein. The sample holds over 50,000 distinct CDR3 sequences; about 7.7% are singletons and the top ten take roughly a tenth. The sequences come from whole blood, collected at baseline. The receptor set was obtained from an adult who was a healthcare worker with PCR-confirmed SARS-CoV-2 infection or an uninfected control (not recorded which).

This clonotype was seen a handful of times. V usage is TRBV7-2 and J usage is TRBJ2-1; 7 bases fit TRBD2. The CDR3 runs to 17 residues. Germline CDR1 SGHTA, CDR2 FQGNSA. V lost 5 bases to trimming and J lost 6 bases; unmatched junction nucleotides: 16. CDR3 in DNA: TGTGCCAGCAGCCCGACTAGGGACTATAAATACTCCAATGAGCAGTTCTTC. The encoded protein is CASSPTRDYKYSNEQFF. The full variable domain, in which reference TRBV7-2 and TRBJ2-1 provide the parts outside the CDR3, is GAGVSQSPSNKVTEKGKDVELRCDPISGHTALYWYRQSLGQGLEFLIYFQGNSAPDKSGLPSDRFSAERTGGSVSTLTIQRTQQEDSAVYLCASSPTRDYKYSNEQFFGPGTRLTVL.

This clonotype was seen many times. This sequence joins TRBV4-3 and TRBJ2-3, with D perhaps TRBD2 (5 bases). Germline lookup yields CDR1 LGHNA and CDR2 YSLEER. V shed 4 bases and J shed 2 bases, with 16 bases lying between them. The length of the CDR3 is 16 residues. The CDR3 DNA reads TGCGCCAGCAGCCCTGAGGGCTTACTCTACACAGATACGCAGTATTTT. Encoded protein: CASSPEGLLYTDTQYF.

This clonotype turned up a few times. V gene TRBV6-1 combines with J gene TRBJ2-6, with 8 positions matching TRBD1. V lost 6 bases and J lost 3; bases outside the gene matches: 16. Per the germline V gene, CDR1 is MNHNS and CDR2 is SASEGT. The CDR3 runs 19 residues. The CDR3 region has the DNA TGTGCCAGCAGGGAATGGCTGAGGCAGGGGGCGCTTGGGGCCAACGTCCTGACTTTC. Residues: CASREWLRQGALGANVLTF.

In its sample, this clonotype was seen many times. The rearrangement uses TRBV3-1 and TRBJ1-1; D is perhaps TRBD1 (6 bases). This CDR3 has 14 residues. Between the trimmed V and J ends, which lost 0 bases and 5 bases, there was a span of 10 bases. Germline CDR1 and CDR2: LGHDT and YNNKEL (reference sequence). The CDR3 loop reads CASSQDPGATEAFF. CDR3 bases: TGTGCCAGCAGCCAAGATCCGGGGGCGACTGAAGCTTTCTTT.

This clonotype was found many times. The chain is built from TRBV7-9 and TRBJ1-6; possibly TRBD1 for D (5 bases). The CDR3 is 15 amino acids. The V and J ends lost 3 bases and 10 bases respectively, with 16 bases between them. Germline loops: CDR1 SEHNR, CDR2 FQNEAQ (reference sequence). CDR3 residues: CASSLHPHWGSPLHF. Here the CDR3 DNA reads TGTGCCAGCAGCTTGCACCCTCACTGGGGCTCACCCCTCCACTTT. The complete variable domain, with remaining parts taken from reference TRBV7-9 and TRBJ1-6, reads DTGVSQNPRHKITKRGQNVTFRCDPISEHNRLYWYRQTLGQGPEFLTYFQNEAQLEKSRLLSDRFSAERPKGSFSTLEIQRTEQGDSAMYLCASSLHPHWGSPLHFGNGTRLTVT.

This clonotype turned up a few times. The J gene is TRBJ2-3, the V gene TRBV19, with D uncertain. Per germline, CDR1 LNHDA and CDR2 SQIVND (reference sequence). The CDR3 extends over 16 amino acids. Between the trimmed V and J ends, which lost 9 bases and 0 bases, there was a span of 19 bases. CDR3 DNA sequence: TGTGCCAGCCATGGCGGTCTGACACATAGCACAGATACGCAGTATTTT. This gives the protein CASHGGLTHSTDTQYF. Full variable domain (outside the CDR3, taken from reference TRBV19 and TRBJ2-3): DGGITQSPKYLFRKEGQNVTLSCEQNLNHDAMYWYRQDPGQGLRLIYYSQIVNDFQKGDIAEGYSVSREKKESFPLTVTSAQKNPTAFYLCASHGGLTHSTDTQYFGPGTRLTVL.

At least ten counts were recorded for this clonotype. J is TRBJ1-1 and V is TRBV9; D unresolved. The germline V gene encodes CDR1 SGDLS and CDR2 YYNGEE. The germline V and J ends were trimmed by 0 bases and 1 base, with 7 bases remaining between them. The CDR3 is 14 residues long. The CDR3 is CASSVGAGNTEAFF. The CDR3 nucleotides are TGTGCCAGCAGCGTAGGGGCAGGGAACACTGAAGCTTTCTTT.

This clonotype turned up a few times. The J gene is TRBJ2-1, the V gene TRBV14; D is uncertain. V was shortened by 0 bases and J by 0 bases, with 3 bases between the two germline ends. Germline V gene sequence: CDR1 SGHDN, CDR2 FVKESK. The CDR3 extends over 14 amino acids. The CDR3 loop reads CASSQDISYNEQFF. In DNA, the CDR3 is TGTGCCAGCAGCCAAGATATCTCCTACAATGAGCAGTTCTTC. The complete variable domain, with remaining parts taken from reference TRBV14 and TRBJ2-1, reads EAGVTQFPSHSVIEKGQTVTLRCDPISGHDNLYWYRRVMGKEIKFLLHFVKESKQDESGMPNNRFLAERTGGTYSTLKVQPAELEDSGVYFCASSQDISYNEQFFGPGTRLTVL.

V and J are TRBV28 and TRBJ1-1; tentatively, D is TRBD1 (5 bases). CDR3 size: 12 residues. Trimming shortened V by 8 bases and J by 5 bases, and 12 bases separated the two germline ends. Germline CDR1 MDHEN, CDR2 SYDVKM. The CDR3 nucleotides are TGTGCCAGCTTCTTTGGGGGGACTGAAGCTTTCTTT. Its translation is CASFFGGTEAFF.

This clonotype was seen ten or more times. This sequence joins TRBV7-8 and TRBJ2-1; D may be TRBD2 (6 bases). The CDR3 runs to 16 residues. CDR1 is SGHVS and CDR2 is FQNEAQ in the germline V gene. V was trimmed by 1 base and J by 4 bases, leaving 14 bases between them. This CDR3 reads CASSLEWAGRYNEQFF. CDR3 coding DNA: TGTGCCAGCAGCTTAGAGTGGGCGGGACGGTACAATGAGCAGTTCTTC.

This clonotype came up many times. The chain carries TRBV5-8 and TRBJ2-3; TRBD1 agrees at 12 bases. The CDR3 is 16 residues long. The germline V gene encodes CDR1 SGHTS and CDR2 YDEGEE. V was clipped by 2 bases and J by 5 bases; unmatched bases: 6. CDR3: CASSLYRDRGQDTQYF. Here the CDR3 DNA reads TGTGCCAGCAGCTTATACCGGGACAGGGGGCAAGATACGCAGTATTTT.

The chain uses TRBV20-1 and TRBJ2-3; 8 nucleotides line up with TRBD1. Germline V gene data show CDR1 as DFQATT and CDR2 as SNEGSKA (reference sequence). The ends lost 3 bases at V and 6 bases at J; junction bases unmatched: 8. This CDR3 spans 14 amino acids. CDR3 sequence: CSASPGQAGDTQYF. The DNA for the CDR3 is TGCAGTGCTAGTCCGGGACAGGCTGGGGATACGCAGTATTTT.

The rearrangement uses TRBV7-9 and TRBJ2-7; 14 nucleotides line up with TRBD2. The CDR3 has 15 amino acids. Trimming removed 0 bases from V and 9 bases from J; junction bases left unmatched: 4. Germline V gives CDR1 SEHNR, CDR2 FQNEAQ (reference sequence). The CDR3 is CASSLATSGRAGQYF. The CDR3 DNA reads TGTGCCAGCAGCTTAGCGACTAGCGGGAGGGCCGGGCAGTACTTC.

This clonotype was counted ten times or more. This chain links TRBV29-1 with TRBJ2-4; D may be TRBD1 (6 bases). Trimming pared 1 base from V and 8 bases from J, leaving 12 bases between. The CDR3 extends over 13 amino acids. CDR1 and CDR2 from the germline V gene are SQVTM and ANQGSEA. In DNA, the CDR3 is TGCAGCGTTGAAGGAGGGGGAAAGGACATTCAGTACTTC. It encodes CSVEGGGKDIQYF.

This clonotype was counted a few times. This chain joins TRBV6-5 and TRBJ2-2; D may be TRBD1 (5 bases). Germline V gives CDR1 MNHEY, CDR2 SVGAGI. Trimming shortened V by 0 bases and J by 4 bases, and 18 bases separated the two germline ends. The CDR3 has 18 residues. The CDR3 DNA follows: TGTGCCAGCAGTTACTCGTGGGCCAGGGAATATAGCACCGGGGAGCTGTTTTTT. This sequence encodes CASSYSWAREYSTGELFF.

The table lists this clonotype with many counts. V usage is TRBV12-3 or TRBV12-4 and J usage is TRBJ2-7, with D possibly being TRBD1 (6 bases). The CDR3 extends over 15 amino acids. The V gene lost 0 bases and the J gene lost 2 bases, with 11 bases spanning the gap. The CDR3 reads CASSLAVTGAYEQYF. The CDR3 nucleotides are TGTGCCAGCAGTTTAGCGGTGACAGGAGCCTACGAGCAGTACTTC.